This record concerns one TCR beta chain sequence. These data are taken from a study of T cell responses to AZD1222 COVID-19 vaccine. Assay: immunoSEQ multiplex PCR; the TCRdb copy retains only in-frame clones and omits some. The repertoire holds 98,000 or so clones, about 91% seen once, with about 17% in the top ten. The TCR was taken from an adult in good health. The material sequenced was peripheral blood, taken on day 0 of AZD1222 vaccination.

This chain's CDR3 is CASSPRESEKLFF. For the CDR3, the DNA is TGTGCCAGCAGCCCCAGGGAGAGCGAAAAACTGTTTTTT. This chain uses TRBV6-5 with TRBJ1-4; D possibly corresponds to TRBD1 (5 bases). The CDR3 runs 13 residues. V was trimmed by 6 bases and J by 8 bases, leaving 13 bases between them. The germline V gene has CDR1 MNHEY and CDR2 SVGAGI.